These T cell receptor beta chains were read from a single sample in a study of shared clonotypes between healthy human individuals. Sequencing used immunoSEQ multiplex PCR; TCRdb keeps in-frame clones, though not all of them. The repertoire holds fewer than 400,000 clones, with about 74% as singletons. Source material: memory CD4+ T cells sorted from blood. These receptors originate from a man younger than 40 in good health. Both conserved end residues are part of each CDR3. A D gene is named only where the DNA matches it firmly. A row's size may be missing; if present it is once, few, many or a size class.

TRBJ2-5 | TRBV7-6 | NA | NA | CASSPRTSQETQYF | TGTGCCAGCAGCCCTCGGACAAGCCAAGAGACCCAGTACTTC
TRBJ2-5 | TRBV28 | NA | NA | CASSVRGLSGKETQYF | TGTGCCAGCAGTGTCCGAGGGCTAAGTGGTAAGGAGACCCAGTACTTC
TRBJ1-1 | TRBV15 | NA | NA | CATSRDTTANTEAFF | TGTGCCACCAGCAGAGATACGACGGCGAACACTGAAGCTTTCTTT
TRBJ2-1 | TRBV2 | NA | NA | CASSEQGWSEQFF | TGTGCCAGCAGTGAGCAGGGTTGGAGTGAGCAGTTCTTC
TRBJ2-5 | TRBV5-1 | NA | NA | CASSFQIQETQYF | TGCGCCAGCAGCTTTCAGATCCAAGAGACCCAGTACTTC
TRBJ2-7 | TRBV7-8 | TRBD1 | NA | CASSPSRGLGSYEQYF | TGTGCCAGCAGCCCCTCAAGGGGGCTGGGCTCCTACGAGCAGTACTTC
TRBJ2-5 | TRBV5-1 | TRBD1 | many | CASSLTGQGEGETQYF | TGCGCCAGCAGCTTGACCGGACAGGGGGAGGGAGAGACCCAGTACTTC
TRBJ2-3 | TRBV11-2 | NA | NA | CASSLVRGSTDTQYF | TGTGCCAGCAGCTTAGTTCGGGGGAGCACAGATACGCAGTATTTT
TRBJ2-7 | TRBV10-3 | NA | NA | CAITPEGYEQYF | TGTGCCATCACCCCGGAGGGCTACGAGCAGTACTTC
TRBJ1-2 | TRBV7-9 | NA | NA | CASSPRGGRGYTF | TGTGCCAGCAGCCCAAGAGGGGGAAGGGGCTACACCTTC
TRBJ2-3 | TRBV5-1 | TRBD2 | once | CASSLQLAGDTDTQYF | TGCGCCAGCAGCTTACAACTAGCGGGAGACACAGATACGCAGTATTTT
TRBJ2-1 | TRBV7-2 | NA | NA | CASSLLENEQFF | TGTGCCAGCAGTCTCCTTGAGAATGAGCAGTTCTTC
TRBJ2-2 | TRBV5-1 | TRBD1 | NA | CASSLAGWDSTGELFF | TGCGCCAGCAGCTTGGCGGGGTGGGACAGCACCGGGGAGCTGTTTTTT
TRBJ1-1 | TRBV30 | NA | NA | CAWSADWYTEAFF | TGTGCCTGGAGTGCCGACTGGTACACTGAAGCTTTCTTT
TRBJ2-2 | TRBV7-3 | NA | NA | CASSRLGRNTGELFF | TGTGCCAGCAGCAGATTAGGGCGGAACACCGGGGAGCTGTTTTTT
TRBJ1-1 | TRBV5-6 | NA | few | CASSMGPAATEAFF | TGTGCCAGCAGTATGGGGCCGGCTGCCACTGAAGCTTTCTTT
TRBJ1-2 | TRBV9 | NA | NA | CASSVLGAREGYTF | TGTGCCAGCAGCGTCTTAGGGGCGAGGGAGGGCTACACCTTC
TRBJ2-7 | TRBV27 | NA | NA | CASSHNSRTYEQYF | TGTGCCAGCAGTCACAACTCCCGCACCTACGAGCAGTACTTC
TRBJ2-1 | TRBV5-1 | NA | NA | CASSFSSPATDEQFF | TGCGCCAGCAGCTTTTCCTCCCCGGCCACCGATGAGCAGTTCTTC
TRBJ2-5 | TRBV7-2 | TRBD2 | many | CASRRAVGLADPTQYF | TGTGCCAGCAGGAGGGCCGTAGGACTAGCGGATCCGACCCAGTACTTC
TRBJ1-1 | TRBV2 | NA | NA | CASNSRMNTEAFF | TGTGCCAGCAACTCACGGATGAACACTGAAGCTTTCTTT
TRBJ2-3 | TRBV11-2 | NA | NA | CASSLGITGAQTDTQYF | TGTGCCAGCAGCTTGGGTATAACCGGGGCCCAAACAGATACGCAGTATTTT
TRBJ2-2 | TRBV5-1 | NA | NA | CASSLGFSYGELFF | TGCGCCAGCAGCTTGGGGTTCAGTTACGGGGAGCTGTTTTTT
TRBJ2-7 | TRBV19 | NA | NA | CARVKGRSGEQYF | TGTGCCAGAGTAAAGGGACGGTCTGGCGAGCAGTACTTC
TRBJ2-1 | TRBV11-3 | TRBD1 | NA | CASSRGTGDRNEQFF | TGTGCCAGCAGCCGCGGGACAGGGGATAGAAATGAGCAGTTCTTC
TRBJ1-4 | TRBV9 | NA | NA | CASSVAPGSEKLFF | TGTGCCAGCAGCGTAGCCCCAGGGAGTGAAAAACTGTTTTTT
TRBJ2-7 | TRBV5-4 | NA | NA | CASSSGLQDYEQYF | TGTGCCAGCAGCTCCGGGCTTCAAGACTACGAGCAGTACTTC
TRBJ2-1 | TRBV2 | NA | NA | CASSERGGAQFF | TGTGCCAGCAGTGAACGAGGGGGTGCGCAGTTCTTC
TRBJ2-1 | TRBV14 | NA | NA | CASSVRAPPSEQFF | TGTGCCAGCAGCGTTAGGGCTCCACCGAGCGAGCAGTTCTTC
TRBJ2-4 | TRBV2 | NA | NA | CASSGGDHGWYF | TGTGCCAGCAGTGGAGGAGACCATGGGTGGTACTTC
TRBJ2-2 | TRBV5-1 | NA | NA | CASSLTGSGELFF | TGCGCCAGCAGCTTGACAGGTTCCGGGGAGCTGTTTTTT
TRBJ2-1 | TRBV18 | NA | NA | CASSPAGNEQFF | TGTGCCAGCTCACCAGCGGGTAATGAGCAGTTCTTC
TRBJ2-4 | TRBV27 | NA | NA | CASSSDRKRNIQYF | TGTGCCAGCAGTTCCGACAGGAAACGAAACATTCAGTACTTC
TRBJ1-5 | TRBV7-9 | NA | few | CASSQRQSVGNQPQHF | TGTGCCAGCAGCCAAAGACAGTCTGTGGGCAATCAGCCCCAGCATTTT
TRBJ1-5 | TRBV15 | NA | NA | CATSRDTGNQPQHF | TGTGCCACCAGCAGAGATACAGGAAATCAGCCCCAGCATTTT
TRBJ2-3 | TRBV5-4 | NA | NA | CASSHGTSRTDTQYF | TGTGCCAGCAGTCATGGAACTAGCAGAACAGATACGCAGTATTTT
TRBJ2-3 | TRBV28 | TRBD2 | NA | CASSLVAGLFGLDTQYF | TGTGCCAGCAGTCTCGTAGCGGGCCTTTTTGGCTTAGATACGCAGTATTTT
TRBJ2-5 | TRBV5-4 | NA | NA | CASSLNSQETQYF | TGTGCCAGCAGCTTAAACAGCCAAGAGACCCAGTACTTC
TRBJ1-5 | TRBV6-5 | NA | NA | CASSDSGGGKPQHF | TGTGCCAGCAGTGATTCGGGAGGAGGAAAACCCCAGCATTTT
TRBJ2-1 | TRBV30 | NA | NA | CASSAGLGNEQFF | TGTGCCTCGAGTGCAGGGCTGGGCAATGAGCAGTTCTTC
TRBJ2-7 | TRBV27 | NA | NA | CASRDKRSSEQYF | TGTGCCAGCAGAGACAAGCGGTCGTCCGAGCAGTACTTC
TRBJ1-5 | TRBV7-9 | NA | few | CASTEGQGSNQPQHF | TGTGCCAGCACCGAAGGGCAGGGTAGCAATCAGCCCCAGCATTTT
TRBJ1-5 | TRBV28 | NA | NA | CASSLYAPGPQQHF | TGTGCCAGCAGTTTATATGCCCCGGGCCCCCAACAGCATTTT
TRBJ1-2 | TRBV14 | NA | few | CASSQDPQQGSTRGYTF | TGTGCCAGCAGCCAAGACCCCCAGCAAGGCTCAACTCGGGGCTACACCTTC
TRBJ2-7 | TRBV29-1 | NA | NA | CSATGPGDSYEQYF | TGCAGCGCCACGGGACCGGGGGACTCCTACGAGCAGTACTTC
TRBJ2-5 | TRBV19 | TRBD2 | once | CASSTGLAGTETQYF | TGTGCCAGTAGTACCGGACTAGCGGGAACAGAGACCCAGTACTTC
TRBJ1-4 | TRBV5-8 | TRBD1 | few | CASSLEGQGSNEKLFF | TGTGCCAGCAGCTTGGAAGGACAGGGCTCTAATGAAAAACTGTTTTTT
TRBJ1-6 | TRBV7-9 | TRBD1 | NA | CASSFTGGDSPLHF | TGTGCCAGCAGCTTCACAGGGGGCGATTCACCCCTCCACTTT
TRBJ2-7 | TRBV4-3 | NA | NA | CASSQEGGVFYEQYF | TGCGCCAGCAGCCAAGAGGGGGGCGTTTTCTACGAGCAGTACTTC
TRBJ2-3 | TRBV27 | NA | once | CASRHPGHRTDTQYF | TGTGCCAGCAGACATCCGGGACACCGCACAGATACGCAGTATTTT
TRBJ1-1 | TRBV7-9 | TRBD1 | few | CASSAGQGASTEAFF | TGTGCCAGCAGCGCTGGACAGGGTGCGAGCACTGAAGCTTTCTTT
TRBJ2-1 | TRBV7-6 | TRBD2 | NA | CASSALAGAYNEQFF | TGTGCCAGCAGCGCCTTAGCGGGAGCCTACAATGAGCAGTTCTTC
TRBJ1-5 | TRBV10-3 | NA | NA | CATSVGSNQPQHF | TGTGCCACCAGTGTCGGTAGCAATCAGCCCCAGCATTTT
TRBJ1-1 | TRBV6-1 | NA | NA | CASSSSTEAFF | TGTGCCAGCAGTTCATCCACTGAAGCTTTCTTT
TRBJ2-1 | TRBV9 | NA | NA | CASSVGMGSRDNEQFF | TGTGCCAGCAGCGTAGGAATGGGAAGTAGGGACAATGAGCAGTTCTTC